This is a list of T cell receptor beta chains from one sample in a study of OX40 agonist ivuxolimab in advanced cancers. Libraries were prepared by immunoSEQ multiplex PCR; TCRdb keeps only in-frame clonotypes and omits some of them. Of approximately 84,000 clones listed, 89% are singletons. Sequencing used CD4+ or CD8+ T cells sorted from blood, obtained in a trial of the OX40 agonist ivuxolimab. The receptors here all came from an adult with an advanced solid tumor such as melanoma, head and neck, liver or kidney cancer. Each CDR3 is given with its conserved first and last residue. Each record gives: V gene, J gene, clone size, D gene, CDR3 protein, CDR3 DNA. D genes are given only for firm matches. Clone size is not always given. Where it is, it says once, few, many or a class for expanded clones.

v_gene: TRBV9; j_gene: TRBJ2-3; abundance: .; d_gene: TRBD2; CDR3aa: CASSPFRTSGTDTQYF; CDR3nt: TGTGCCAGCAGCCCATTTAGGACTAGCGGCACAGATACGCAGTATTTT
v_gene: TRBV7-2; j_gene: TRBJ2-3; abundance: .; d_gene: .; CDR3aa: CASSPLRGTDTQYF; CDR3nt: TGTGCCAGCAGCCCCCTGCGGGGCACAGATACGCAGTATTTT
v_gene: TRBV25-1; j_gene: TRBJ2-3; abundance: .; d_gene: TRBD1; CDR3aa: CAGQGRRSTDTQYF; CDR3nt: TGTGCCGGACAGGGACGGAGAAGCACAGATACGCAGTATTTT
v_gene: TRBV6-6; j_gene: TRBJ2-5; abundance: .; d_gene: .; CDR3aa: CASSKEGETQYF; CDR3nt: TGTGCCAGCAGTAAGGAGGGGGAGACCCAGTACTTC
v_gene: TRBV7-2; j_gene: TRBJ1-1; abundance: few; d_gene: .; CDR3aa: CASSLFPSGNTEAFF; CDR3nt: TGTGCCAGCAGCTTATTCCCCTCCGGGAACACTGAAGCTTTCTTT
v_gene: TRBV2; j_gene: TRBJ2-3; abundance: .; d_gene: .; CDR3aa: CASSWSGLSTDTQYF; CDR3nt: TGTGCCAGCAGCTGGAGCGGACTTAGCACAGATACGCAGTATTTT
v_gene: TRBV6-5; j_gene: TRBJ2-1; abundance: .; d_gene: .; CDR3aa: CASRKGPNNEQFF; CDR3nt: TGTGCCAGCCGGAAGGGGCCAAACAATGAGCAGTTCTTC
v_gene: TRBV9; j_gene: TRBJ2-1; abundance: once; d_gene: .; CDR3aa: CASSPTSSYNEQFF; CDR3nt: TGTGCCAGCAGCCCAACGAGCTCCTACAATGAGCAGTTCTTC
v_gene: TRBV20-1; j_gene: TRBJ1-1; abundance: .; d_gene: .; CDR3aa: CSASFRTEAFF; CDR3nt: TGCAGTGCTAGTTTTAGGACAGAAGCTTTCTTT
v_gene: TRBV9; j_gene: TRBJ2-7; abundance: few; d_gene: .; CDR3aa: CASSPSYSGREQYF; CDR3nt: TGTGCCAGCAGCCCCTCGTATTCCGGGAGAGAGCAGTACTTC
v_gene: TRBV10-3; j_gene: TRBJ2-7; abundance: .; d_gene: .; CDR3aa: CAISAPGTSYEQYF; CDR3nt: TGTGCCATCAGTGCGCCGGGGACCTCCTACGAGCAGTACTTC
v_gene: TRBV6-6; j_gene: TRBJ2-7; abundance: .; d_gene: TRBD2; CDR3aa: CASIEGGKTYEQYF; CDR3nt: TGTGCCAGCATCGAGGGAGGGAAAACGTACGAGCAGTACTTC
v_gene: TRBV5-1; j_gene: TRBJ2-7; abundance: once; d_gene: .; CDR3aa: CASSLEGGRYEQYF; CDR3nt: TGCGCCAGCAGCTTGGAGGGGGGGCGCTACGAGCAGTACTTC
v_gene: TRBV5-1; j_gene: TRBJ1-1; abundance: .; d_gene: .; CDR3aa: CASSLGAGKNTEAFF; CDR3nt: TGCGCCAGCAGCTTGGGGGCAGGGAAGAACACTGAAGCTTTCTTT
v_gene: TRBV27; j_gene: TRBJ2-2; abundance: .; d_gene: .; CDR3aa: CASTSPRGGRAGELFF; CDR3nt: TGTGCCAGCACCTCCCCAAGGGGGGGAAGAGCCGGGGAGCTGTTTTTT
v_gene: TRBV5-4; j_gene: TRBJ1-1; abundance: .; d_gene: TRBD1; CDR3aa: CASSARQGARNTEAFF; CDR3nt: TGTGCCAGCAGCGCCCGACAGGGGGCGAGAAACACTGAAGCTTTCTTT
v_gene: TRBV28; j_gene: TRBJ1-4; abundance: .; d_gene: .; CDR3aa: CASSLGGRDPEKLFF; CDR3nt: TGTGCCAGCAGTTTAGGGGGGAGGGACCCCGAAAAACTGTTTTTT
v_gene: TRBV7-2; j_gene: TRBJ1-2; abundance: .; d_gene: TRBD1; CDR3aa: CASSLAGTGGSGYTF; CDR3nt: TGTGCCAGCAGCTTAGCCGGGACAGGGGGCTCCGGCTACACCTTC
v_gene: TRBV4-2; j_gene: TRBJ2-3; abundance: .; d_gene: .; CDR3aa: CASSQVGSKTTQYF; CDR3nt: TGTGCCAGCAGCCAAGTCGGGTCGAAAACTACGCAGTATTTT
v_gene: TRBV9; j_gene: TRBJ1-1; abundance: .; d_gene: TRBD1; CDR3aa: CASSPAYRGRNTEAFF; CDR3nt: TGTGCCAGCAGCCCTGCCTACAGGGGGCGAAACACTGAAGCTTTCTTT
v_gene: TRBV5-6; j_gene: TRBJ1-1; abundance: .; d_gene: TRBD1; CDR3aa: CASSRGQGMNTEAFF; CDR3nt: TGTGCCAGCAGCCGCGGACAGGGTATGAACACTGAAGCTTTCTTT
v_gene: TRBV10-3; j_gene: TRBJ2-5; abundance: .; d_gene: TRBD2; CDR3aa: CAISDRTSGGQETQYF; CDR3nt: TGTGCCATCAGTGATAGGACTAGCGGGGGACAAGAGACCCAGTACTTC
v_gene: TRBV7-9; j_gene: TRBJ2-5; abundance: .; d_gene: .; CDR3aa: CASSLAPGNIGFRETQYF; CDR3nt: TGTGCCAGCAGCTTAGCCCCCGGAAATATCGGGTTTAGAGAGACCCAGTACTTC
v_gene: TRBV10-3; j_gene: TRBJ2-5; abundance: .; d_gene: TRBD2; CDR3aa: CAISAGLAGGEETQYF; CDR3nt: TGTGCCATCAGTGCCGGACTAGCGGGGGGAGAAGAGACCCAGTACTTC
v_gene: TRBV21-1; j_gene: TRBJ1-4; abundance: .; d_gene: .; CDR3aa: CASTLGGRAESNEKLFF; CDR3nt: TGTGCCAGCACCCTAGGGGGCAGGGCTGAGAGTAATGAAAAACTGTTTTTT
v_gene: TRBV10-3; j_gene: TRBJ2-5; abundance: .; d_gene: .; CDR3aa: CAIRQGGETQYF; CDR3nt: TGTGCCATCAGACAGGGAGGGGAGACCCAGTACTTC
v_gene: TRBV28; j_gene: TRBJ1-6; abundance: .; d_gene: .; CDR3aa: CASSLGGADSPLHF; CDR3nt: TGTGCCAGCAGTTTAGGAGGGGCCGATTCACCCCTCCACTTT
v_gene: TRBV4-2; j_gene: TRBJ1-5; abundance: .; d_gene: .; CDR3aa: CASSQEEGSNQPQHF; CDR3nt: TGTGCCAGCAGCCAAGAGGAGGGGAGCAATCAGCCCCAGCATTTT
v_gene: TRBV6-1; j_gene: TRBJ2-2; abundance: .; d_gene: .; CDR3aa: CASNPGGTGELFF; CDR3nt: TGTGCCAGCAACCCAGGGGGGACCGGGGAGCTGTTTTTT